Sequencing of this TCR beta chain was carried out in a study of blood T cell repertoires in COVID-19. Overall study: COVID-19 samples, acute and convalescent, were from the United States, Italy and Spain. T cells, B-cell-depleted T cells, or PBMCs provided the cDNA or gDNA that served as material.

This table comes from immunoSEQ multiplex PCR, and its TCRdb copy is limited to in-frame clones, with some not included. Of around 98,000 clones in the sample, around 84% were seen once. Germline-derived CDR1 and CDR2 are MNHNS and SASEGT. Trimming pared 3 bases from V and 5 bases from J, leaving 17 bases between. The CDR3 sequence is 16 residues long. The sequencing sample was made of peripheral blood. This rearrangement joins TRBV6-1 to TRBJ2-1, with D perhaps TRBD2 (5 bases). The receptor comes from a woman in her fifties or sixties with acute or convalescent COVID-19. The DNA for the CDR3 is TGTGCCAGCAGTGACCCGACCGGGCCGCGGGACAATGAGCAGTTCTTC. The encoded protein is CASSDPTGPRDNEQFF.